This record covers a single T cell receptor beta chain. The data derive from a study of blood T cell repertoires in COVID-19. Background on the study: Sites across the United States, Italy and Spain contributed samples from acute and convalescent COVID-19. In each case, the material was cDNA or gDNA derived from T cells, B-cell-depleted T cells, or PBMCs.

Data came from immunoSEQ multiplex PCR; TCRdb stores just in-frame clones and leaves some out. The repertoire holds about 320,000 clones, with more than 90% as singletons. Participants were aged about 18 to 100 years from approximately 23 US areas. Allocation to cohorts depended on clinical history reported by the participants. CDR1 is SGHTA, CDR2 FQGNSA, per germline. Trimming cost V 6 bases and J 1 base; bases outside gene matches: 8. The CDR3 sequence is 16 residues long. The chain recombines TRBV7-2 with TRBJ2-3, with 9 positions matching TRBD2. The receptor was isolated from a man aged 60 to 75 who had recovered from COVID-19. Sequenced: PBMCs or T cells enriched from blood (not recorded which). The DNA for the CDR3 is TGTGCCAGCAGTAATCGCGGGGGGGCTGGCACAGATACGCAGTATTTT. Its translation is CASSNRGGAGTDTQYF.